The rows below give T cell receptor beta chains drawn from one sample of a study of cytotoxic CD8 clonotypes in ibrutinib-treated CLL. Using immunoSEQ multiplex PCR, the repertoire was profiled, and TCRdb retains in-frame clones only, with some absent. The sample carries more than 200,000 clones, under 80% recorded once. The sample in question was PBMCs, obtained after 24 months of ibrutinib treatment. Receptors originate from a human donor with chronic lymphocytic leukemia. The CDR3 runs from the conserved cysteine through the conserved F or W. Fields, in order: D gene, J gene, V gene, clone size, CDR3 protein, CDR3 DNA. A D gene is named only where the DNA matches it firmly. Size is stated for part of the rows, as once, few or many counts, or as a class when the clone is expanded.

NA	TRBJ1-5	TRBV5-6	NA	CASSLTGWGNQPQHF	TGTGCCAGCAGCTTGACTGGGTGGGGCAATCAGCCCCAGCATTTT
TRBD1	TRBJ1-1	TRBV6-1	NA	CASSLGTGPNTEAFF	TGTGCCAGCAGTTTAGGGACAGGGCCGAACACTGAAGCTTTCTTT
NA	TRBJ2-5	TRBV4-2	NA	CASSQDGGEETQYF	TGTGCCAGCAGCCAAGATGGAGGGGAAGAGACCCAGTACTTC
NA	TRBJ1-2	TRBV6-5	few	CASSSYDRTYGYTF	TGTGCCAGCAGTTCCTACGACAGGACCTATGGCTACACCTTC
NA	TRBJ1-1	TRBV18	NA	CASSTRSGNTEAFF	TGTGCCAGCTCAACCAGGTCCGGTAACACTGAAGCTTTCTTT
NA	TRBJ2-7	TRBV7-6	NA	CASSSSGPSYEQYF	TGTGCCAGCAGCTCCTCCGGGCCTAGCTACGAGCAGTACTTC
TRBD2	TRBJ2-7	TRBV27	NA	CASSLRGTSGSYEQYF	TGTGCCAGCAGTTTAAGGGGGACTAGCGGATCCTACGAGCAGTACTTC
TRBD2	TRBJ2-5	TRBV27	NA	CASSSGLAGLETQYF	TGTGCCAGCAGTTCGGGACTAGCGGGATTAGAGACCCAGTACTTC
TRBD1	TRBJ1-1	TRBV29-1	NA	CSVPKGQRLGTEAFF	TGCAGCGTGCCGAAGGGACAGCGGCTGGGGACTGAAGCTTTCTTT
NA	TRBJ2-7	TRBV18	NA	CASSPGTGWNEQYF	TGTGCCAGCTCACCAGGAACAGGGTGGAACGAGCAGTACTTC
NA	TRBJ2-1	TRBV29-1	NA	CSVERQLNEQFF	TGCAGCGTTGAACGACAGCTCAATGAGCAGTTCTTC
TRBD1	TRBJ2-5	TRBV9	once	CASSVVLGQGRETQYF	TGTGCCAGCAGCGTAGTCCTCGGACAGGGGAGAGAGACCCAGTACTTC
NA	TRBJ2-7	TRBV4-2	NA	CASSQEQGPTYEQYF	TGTGCCAGCAGCCAAGAACAGGGCCCTACCTACGAGCAGTACTTC
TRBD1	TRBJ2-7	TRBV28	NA	CASSPLLWAGGMDEQYF	TGTGCCAGCAGTCCTTTGCTCTGGGCAGGGGGCATGGACGAGCAGTACTTC
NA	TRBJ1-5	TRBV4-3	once	CASSQDSYNQPQHF	TGCGCCAGCAGCCAAGACTCCTACAATCAGCCCCAGCATTTT
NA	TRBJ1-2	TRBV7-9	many	CASSSTDRIHYGYTF	TGTGCCAGCAGCTCAACCGACAGAATTCACTATGGCTACACCTTC
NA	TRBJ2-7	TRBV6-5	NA	CASSLRRGSYEQYF	TGTGCCAGCAGTCTTCGACGGGGTTCCTACGAGCAGTACTTC
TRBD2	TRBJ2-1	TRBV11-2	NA	CASSRLAGNSYNEQFF	TGTGCCAGCAGCAGACTAGCGGGGAACTCCTACAATGAGCAGTTCTTC
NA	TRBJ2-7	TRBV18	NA	CASSPGGLQGVEQYF	TGTGCCAGCTCGCCGGGGGGACTACAGGGGGTCGAGCAGTACTTC
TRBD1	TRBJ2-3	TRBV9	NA	CASSVVATGVNTQYF	TGTGCCAGCAGCGTAGTAGCCACAGGGGTCAATACGCAGTATTTT
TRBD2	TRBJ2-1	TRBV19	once	CASTGGDFYNEQFF	TGTGCCAGTACCGGGGGGGATTTCTACAATGAGCAGTTCTTC
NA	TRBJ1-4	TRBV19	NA	CASKLTGNLAAEKLFF	TGTGCCAGTAAATTAACAGGGAACCTCGCGGCTGAAAAACTGTTTTTT
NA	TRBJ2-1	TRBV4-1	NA	CASSRDPNEQFF	TGCGCCAGCAGCCGGGACCCCAATGAGCAGTTCTTC
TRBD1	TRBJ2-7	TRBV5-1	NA	CASSLGDRGSSYEQYF	TGCGCCAGCAGCTTGGGGGACAGGGGATCATCCTACGAGCAGTACTTC
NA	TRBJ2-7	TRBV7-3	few	CASSRGKGSGEQYF	TGTGCCAGCAGCCGCGGGAAGGGGTCTGGAGAGCAGTACTTC
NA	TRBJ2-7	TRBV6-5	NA	CASSYRGTDYEQYF	TGTGCCAGCAGTTACAGGGGAACCGACTACGAGCAGTACTTC
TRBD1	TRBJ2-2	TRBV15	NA	CATSREYGTGNTGELFF	TGTGCCACCAGCAGAGAGTATGGGACAGGGAACACCGGGGAGCTGTTTTTT
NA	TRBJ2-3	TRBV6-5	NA	CASSPAGDTQYF	TGTGCCAGCAGCCCCGCCGGCGATACGCAGTATTTT
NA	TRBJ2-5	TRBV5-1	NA	CASSDSQETQYF	TGCGCCAGCAGCGACTCGCAAGAGACCCAGTACTTC
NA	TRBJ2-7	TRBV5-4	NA	CASSLGSTPQAYEQYF	TGTGCCAGCAGCTTGGGAAGTACGCCCCAAGCCTACGAGCAGTACTTC
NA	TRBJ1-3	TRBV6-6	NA	CATDGSSGNTIYF	TGTGCCACCGACGGAAGCTCTGGAAACACCATATATTTT
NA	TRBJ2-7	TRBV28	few	CASRVRSTVWNEQYF	TGTGCCAGCAGGGTGCGGTCGACAGTGTGGAACGAGCAGTACTTC
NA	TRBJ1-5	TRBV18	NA	CASSPQSTSNNQPQHF	TGTGCCAGCTCACCACAATCAACTAGTAACAATCAGCCCCAGCATTTT
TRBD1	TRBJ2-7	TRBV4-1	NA	CASSPGTGVAYEQYF	TGCGCCAGCAGCCCTGGGACAGGCGTTGCCTACGAGCAGTACTTC
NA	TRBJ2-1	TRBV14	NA	CASSLLGAPQYNEQFF	TGTGCCAGCAGCCTCTTAGGGGCACCTCAGTACAATGAGCAGTTCTTC
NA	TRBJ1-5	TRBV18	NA	CASSPLPGNQPQHF	TGTGCCAGCTCACCACTGCCGGGGAATCAGCCCCAGCATTTT
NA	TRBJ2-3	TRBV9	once	CASSVGTGRGTDTQYF	TGTGCCAGCAGCGTAGGGACGGGAAGGGGCACAGATACGCAGTATTTT
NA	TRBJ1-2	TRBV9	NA	CASSPQTRIGYTF	TGTGCCAGCAGCCCTCAGACTAGGATAGGCTACACCTTC
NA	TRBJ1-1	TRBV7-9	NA	CASSLSLGAANTEAFF	TGTGCCAGCAGCTTATCACTTGGGGCAGCTAACACTGAAGCTTTCTTT
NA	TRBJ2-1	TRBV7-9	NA	CASSMGGVGEQFF	TGTGCCAGCAGCATGGGTGGGGTTGGGGAGCAGTTCTTC
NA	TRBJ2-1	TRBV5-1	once	CASSLAQGYNEQFF	TGCGCCAGCAGCTTGGCCCAGGGCTACAATGAGCAGTTCTTC
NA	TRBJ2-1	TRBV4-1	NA	CASSQDGGEQFF	TGCGCCAGCAGCCAAGATGGGGGGGAGCAGTTCTTC